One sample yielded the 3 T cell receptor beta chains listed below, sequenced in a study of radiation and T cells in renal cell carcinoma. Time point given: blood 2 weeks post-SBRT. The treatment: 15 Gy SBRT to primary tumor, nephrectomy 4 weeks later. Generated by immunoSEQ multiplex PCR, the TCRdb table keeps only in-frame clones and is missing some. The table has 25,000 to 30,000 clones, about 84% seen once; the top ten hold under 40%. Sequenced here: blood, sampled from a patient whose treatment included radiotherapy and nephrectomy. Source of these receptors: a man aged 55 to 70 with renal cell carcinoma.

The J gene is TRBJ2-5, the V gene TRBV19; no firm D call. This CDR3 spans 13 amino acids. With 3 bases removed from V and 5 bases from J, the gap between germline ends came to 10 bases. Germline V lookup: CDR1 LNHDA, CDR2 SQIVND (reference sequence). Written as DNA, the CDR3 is TGTGCCAGTAGTATGATGCTTGAGGAGACCCAGTACTTC. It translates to CASSMMLEETQYF.

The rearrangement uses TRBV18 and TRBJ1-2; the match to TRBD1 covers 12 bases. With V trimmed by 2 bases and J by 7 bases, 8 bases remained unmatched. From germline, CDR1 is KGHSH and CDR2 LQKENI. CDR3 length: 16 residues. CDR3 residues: CASSPDEGQGASGYTF. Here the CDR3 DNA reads TGTGCCAGCTCACCAGACGAGGGACAGGGGGCGAGTGGCTACACCTTC.

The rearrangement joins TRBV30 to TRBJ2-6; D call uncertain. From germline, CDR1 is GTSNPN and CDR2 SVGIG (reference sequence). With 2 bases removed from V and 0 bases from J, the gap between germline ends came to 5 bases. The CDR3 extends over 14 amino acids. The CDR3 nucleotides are TGTGCCTGGAGTCAGAGCTCTGGGGCCAACGTCCTGACTTTC. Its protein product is CAWSQSSGANVLTF.